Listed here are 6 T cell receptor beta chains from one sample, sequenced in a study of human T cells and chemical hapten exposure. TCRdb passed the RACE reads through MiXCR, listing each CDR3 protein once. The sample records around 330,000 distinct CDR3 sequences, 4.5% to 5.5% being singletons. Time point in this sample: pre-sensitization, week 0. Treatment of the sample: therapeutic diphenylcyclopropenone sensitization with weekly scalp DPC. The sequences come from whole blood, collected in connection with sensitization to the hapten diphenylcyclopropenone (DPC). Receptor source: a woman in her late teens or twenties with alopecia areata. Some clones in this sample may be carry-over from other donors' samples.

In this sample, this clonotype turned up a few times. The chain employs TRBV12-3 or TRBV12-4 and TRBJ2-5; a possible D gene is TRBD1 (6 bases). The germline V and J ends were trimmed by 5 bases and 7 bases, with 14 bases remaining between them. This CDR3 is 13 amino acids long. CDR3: CASSLGDNRTQYF. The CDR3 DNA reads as TGTGCCAGCAGTCTAGGGGACAATAGGACCCAGTACTTC.

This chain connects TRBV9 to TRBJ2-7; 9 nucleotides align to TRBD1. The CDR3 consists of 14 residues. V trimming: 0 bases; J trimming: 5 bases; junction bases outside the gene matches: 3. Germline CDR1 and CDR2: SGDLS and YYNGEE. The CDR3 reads CASSVGDRVHEQYF. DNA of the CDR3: TGTGCCAGCAGCGTAGGGGACAGGGTGCACGAGCAGTACTTC.

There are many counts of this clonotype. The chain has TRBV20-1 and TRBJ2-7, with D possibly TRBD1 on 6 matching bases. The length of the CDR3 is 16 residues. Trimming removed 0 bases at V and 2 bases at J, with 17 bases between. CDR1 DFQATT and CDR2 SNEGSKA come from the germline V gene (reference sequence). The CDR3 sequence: CSARDTGHGTPYEQYF. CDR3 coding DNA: TGCAGTGCTAGAGATACGGGACATGGGACCCCCTACGAGCAGTACTTC.

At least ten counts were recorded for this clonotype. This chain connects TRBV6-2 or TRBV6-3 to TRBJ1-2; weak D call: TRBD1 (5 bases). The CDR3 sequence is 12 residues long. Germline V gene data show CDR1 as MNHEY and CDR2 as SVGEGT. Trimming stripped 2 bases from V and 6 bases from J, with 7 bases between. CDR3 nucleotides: TGTGCCAGCAGTTACGGGGGAAATGGCTACACCTTC. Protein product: CASSYGGNGYTF.

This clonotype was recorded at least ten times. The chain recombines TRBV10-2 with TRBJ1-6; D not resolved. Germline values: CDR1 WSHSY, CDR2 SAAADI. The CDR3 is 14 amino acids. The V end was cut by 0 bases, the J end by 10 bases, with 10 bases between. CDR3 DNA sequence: TGCGCCAGCAGTGAGTCAGGGAATCGCTCACCCCTCCACTTT. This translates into CASSESGNRSPLHF.

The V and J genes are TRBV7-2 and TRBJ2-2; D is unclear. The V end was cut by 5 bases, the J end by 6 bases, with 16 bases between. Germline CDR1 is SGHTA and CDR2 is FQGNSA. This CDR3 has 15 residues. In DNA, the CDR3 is TGTGCCAGCAGCAAGGCCGGTAGCATTTCCGGGGAGCTGTTTTTT. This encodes CASSKAGSISGELFF.